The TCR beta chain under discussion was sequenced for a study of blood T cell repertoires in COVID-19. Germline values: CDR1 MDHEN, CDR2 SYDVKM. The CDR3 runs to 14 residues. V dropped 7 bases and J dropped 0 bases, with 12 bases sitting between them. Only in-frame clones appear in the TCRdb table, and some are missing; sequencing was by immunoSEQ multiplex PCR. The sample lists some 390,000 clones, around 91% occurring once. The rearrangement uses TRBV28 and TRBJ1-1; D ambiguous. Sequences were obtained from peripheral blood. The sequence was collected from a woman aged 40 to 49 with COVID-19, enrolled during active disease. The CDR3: CASTHLTLNTEAFF. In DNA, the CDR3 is TGTGCCAGCACCCATCTGACATTGAACACTGAAGCTTTCTTT. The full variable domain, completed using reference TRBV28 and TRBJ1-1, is DVKVTQSSRYLVKRTGEKVFLECVQDMDHENMFWYRQDPGLGLRLIYFSYDVKMKEKGDIPEGYSVSREKKERFSLILESASTNQTSMYLCASTHLTLNTEAFFGQGTRLTVV.